This entry lists 6 T cell receptor beta chains sequenced from one sample in a study of cytomegalovirus exposure and HLA in healthy donors. TCRdb keeps only in-frame clones here, not all; method: immunoSEQ multiplex PCR. The sample consists of 100,000 to 150,000 clones, 88% of them appearing once. Source material: PBMCs. These receptor sequences come from a man between 18 and 29 years old in good health and CMV-seronegative.

The chain is built from TRBV28 and TRBJ1-2; 7 nucleotides match TRBD1. The CDR3 totals 14 residues. V was pared by 6 bases and J by 3 bases, with 7 bases of the junction left unmatched. Germline V gives CDR1 MDHEN, CDR2 SYDVKM. This CDR3 is CASRNPGQDYGYTF. The CDR3 nucleotides are TGTGCCAGCAGAAACCCCGGACAGGACTATGGCTACACCTTC.

The rearrangement joins TRBV11-2 to TRBJ2-2; D remains unclear. The CDR3 sequence is 16 residues long. In germline, CDR1 is SGHAT, CDR2 FQNNGV. Trimming removed 0 bases from V and 8 bases from J, with 16 bases in between. The CDR3, as DNA: TGTGCCAGCAGCTTAGAGGCGGCATTGGTCCCGGGGGAGCTGTTTTTT. It translates to CASSLEAALVPGELFF.

This clone has just one count. The genes are TRBV27 and TRBJ2-1, with TRBD2 identical over 12 bases. This CDR3 is 16 amino acids long. Germline assignment: CDR1 MNHEY and CDR2 SMNVEV (reference sequence). The ends lost 6 bases at V and 3 bases at J; junction bases unmatched: 6. The CDR3 sequence is CASSLTSGSFYNEQFF. The CDR3 nucleotides read TGTGCCAGCAGCCTGACTAGCGGGAGTTTCTACAATGAGCAGTTCTTC.

The gene calls are TRBV15 and TRBJ1-5, with D possibly TRBD1 on 6 matching bases. V dropped 3 bases and J dropped 0 bases, with 18 bases sitting between them. The CDR3 is 18 residues long. Germline V gives CDR1 LNHNV, CDR2 YYDKDF (reference sequence). CDR3 coding DNA: TGTGCCACCAGCAGGGGCCCGACAGGAGCTAATAGCAATCAGCCCCAGCATTTT. Protein: CATSRGPTGANSNQPQHF.

The chain links TRBV7-9 to TRBJ1-1; the D gene is possibly TRBD1 (5 bases). The V end lost 3 bases, the J end lost 4 bases, and 9 bases lay between the germline ends. The germline V gene encodes CDR1 SEHNR and CDR2 FQNEAQ (reference sequence). This CDR3 comprises 13 residues. The CDR3 DNA reads as TGTGCCAGCAGCTTTCAGGGCGCCACTGAAGCTTTCTTT. Translation gives CASSFQGATEAFF.

This rearrangement joins TRBV29-1 to TRBJ2-3; 8 nucleotides match TRBD2. This CDR3 is built from 16 residues. With V trimmed by 7 bases and J by 1 base, 13 bases remained unmatched. CDR1 and CDR2 from the germline V gene are SQVTM and ANQGSEA. The CDR3: CSAQGHTSGRTDTQYF. CDR3 bases: TGCAGCGCCCAAGGCCATACTAGCGGACGCACAGATACGCAGTATTTT.